This T cell receptor (beta chain) was retrieved from a study of glioma-infiltrating T cells after dendritic cell vaccination. Study overall: Patients received autologous tumor lysate-pulsed dendritic cell vaccination between about 2002 and 2013.

Time point indicated: after dendritic cell vaccination, including at tumor progression/relapse. The CDR3 has 15 amino acids. V dropped 5 bases and J dropped 5 bases, with 16 bases sitting between them. Germline CDR1 SNHLY, CDR2 FYNNEI. Here immunoSEQ multiplex PCR was the method, and the copy in TCRdb shows in-frame clones only, minus some. This table holds approximately 91,000 clones, roughly four fifths found once. The specimen was blood, collected after dendritic cell vaccination. This sequence joins TRBV2 and TRBJ1-5; TRBD1 might be the D (5 bases). This receptor was obtained from a human donor with glioblastoma. The CDR3 is CASSRQITYDQPQHF. In DNA, the CDR3 is TGTGCCAGCAGTAGACAGATAACCTATGATCAGCCCCAGCATTTT. Based on the CDR3 plus reference TRBV2 and TRBJ1-5, the full variable domain is EPEVTQTPSHQVTQMGQEVILRCVPISNHLYFYWYRQILGQKVEFLVSFYNNEISEKSEIFDDQFSVERPDGSNFTLKIRSTKLEDSAMYFCASSRQITYDQPQHFGDGTRLSIL.